This paragraph reports one T cell receptor beta chain. Its matching antigen is unknown. It was with 60 Vbeta and 13 Jbeta primers that the PCR ran. TCRdb's copy holds only in-frame clones and misses some; the assay was immunoSEQ multiplex PCR. The sample table sets out tens of thousands of clones. The record originates from a study of cytomegalovirus exposure and HLA in healthy donors. Study findings and constraints: The study had only CMV serostatus as immune exposure information. A link between a missense DCLRE1C variant and TCR beta V- and J-gene trimming emerged from a later analysis.

This CDR3 has 12 residues. V shed 7 bases and J shed 8 bases, with 12 bases lying between them. Germline CDR1 reads SNHLY; CDR2 reads FYNNEI. Source material: PBMCs. The TCR originated in a man between 25 and 39 years old in good health and CMV-seronegative. The chain couples TRBV2 to TRBJ2-1; tentatively, D is TRBD2 (6 bases). The CDR3 DNA sequence: TGTGCCAGCAATGGGTGGGGGGATGAGCAGTTCTTC. Translating it yields CASNGWGDEQFF.